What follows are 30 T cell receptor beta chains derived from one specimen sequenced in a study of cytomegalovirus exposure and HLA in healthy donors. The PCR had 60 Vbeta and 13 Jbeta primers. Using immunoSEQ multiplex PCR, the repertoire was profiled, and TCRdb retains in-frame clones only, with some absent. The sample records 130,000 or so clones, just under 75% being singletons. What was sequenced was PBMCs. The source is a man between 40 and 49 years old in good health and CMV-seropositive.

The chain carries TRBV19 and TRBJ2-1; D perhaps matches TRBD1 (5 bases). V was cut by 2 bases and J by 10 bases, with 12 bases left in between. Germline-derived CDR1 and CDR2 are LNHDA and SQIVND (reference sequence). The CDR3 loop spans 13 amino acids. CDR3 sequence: CASSISKAGEQFF. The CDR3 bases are TGTGCCAGTAGTATATCTAAAGCAGGGGAGCAGTTCTTC.

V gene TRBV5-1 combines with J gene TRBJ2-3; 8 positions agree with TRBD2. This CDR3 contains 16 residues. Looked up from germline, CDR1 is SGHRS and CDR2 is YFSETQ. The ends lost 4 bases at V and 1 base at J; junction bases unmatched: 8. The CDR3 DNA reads TGCGCCAGCAGCATGACTAGCGAGAGGGGCACAGATACGCAGTATTTT. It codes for CASSMTSERGTDTQYF.

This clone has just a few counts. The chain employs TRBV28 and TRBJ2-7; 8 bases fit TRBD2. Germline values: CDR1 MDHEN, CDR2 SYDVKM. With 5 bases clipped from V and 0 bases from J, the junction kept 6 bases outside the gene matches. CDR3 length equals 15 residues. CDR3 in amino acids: CASSPTSGSSYEQYF. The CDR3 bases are TGTGCCAGCAGTCCTACTAGCGGCAGCTCCTACGAGCAGTACTTC.

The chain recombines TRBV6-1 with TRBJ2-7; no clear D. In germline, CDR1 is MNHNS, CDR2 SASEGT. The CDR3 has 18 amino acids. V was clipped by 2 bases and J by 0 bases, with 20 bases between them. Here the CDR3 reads CASSEWVRQMTSSYEQYF. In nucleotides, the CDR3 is TGTGCCAGCAGTGAATGGGTTCGCCAAATGACAAGCTCCTACGAGCAGTACTTC.

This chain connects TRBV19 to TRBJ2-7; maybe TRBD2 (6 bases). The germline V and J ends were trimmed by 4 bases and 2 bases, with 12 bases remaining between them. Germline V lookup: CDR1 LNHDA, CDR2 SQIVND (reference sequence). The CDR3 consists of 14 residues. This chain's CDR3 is CASSTTGGTYEQYF. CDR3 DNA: TGTGCCAGTAGTACTACCGGAGGGACCTACGAGCAGTACTTC.

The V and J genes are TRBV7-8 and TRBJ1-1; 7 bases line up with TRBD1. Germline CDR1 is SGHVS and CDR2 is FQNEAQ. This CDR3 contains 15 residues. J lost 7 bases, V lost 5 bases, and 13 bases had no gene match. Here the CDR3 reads CASSHPDRVRFEAFF. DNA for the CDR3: TGTGCCAGCAGCCATCCTGACAGGGTTCGGTTTGAAGCTTTCTTT.

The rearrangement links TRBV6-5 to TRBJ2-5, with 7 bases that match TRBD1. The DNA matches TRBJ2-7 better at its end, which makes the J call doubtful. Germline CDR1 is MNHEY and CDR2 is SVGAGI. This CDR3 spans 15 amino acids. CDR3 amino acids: CASSRTGTADYEQYF. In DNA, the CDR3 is TGTGCCAGCAGCCGCACCGGGACAGCAGACTACGAGCAGTACTTC.

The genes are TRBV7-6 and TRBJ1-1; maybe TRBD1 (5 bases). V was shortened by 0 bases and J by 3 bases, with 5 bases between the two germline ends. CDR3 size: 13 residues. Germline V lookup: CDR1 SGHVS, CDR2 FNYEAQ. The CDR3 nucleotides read TGTGCCAGCAGCTTAGCAGGGGACACTGAAGCTTTCTTT. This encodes CASSLAGDTEAFF.

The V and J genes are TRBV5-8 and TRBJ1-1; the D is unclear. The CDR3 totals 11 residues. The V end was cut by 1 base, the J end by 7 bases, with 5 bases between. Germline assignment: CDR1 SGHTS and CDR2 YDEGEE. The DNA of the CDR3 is TGTGCCAGCAGCTTGCAGATTGAAGCTTTCTTT. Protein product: CASSLQIEAFF.

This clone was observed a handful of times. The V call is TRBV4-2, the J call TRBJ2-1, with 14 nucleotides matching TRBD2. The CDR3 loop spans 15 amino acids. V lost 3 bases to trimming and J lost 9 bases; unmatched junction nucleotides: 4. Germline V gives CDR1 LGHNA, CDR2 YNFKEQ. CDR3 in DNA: TGTGCCAGCAGCCAGACTAGCGGGGGGGCTATTGAGCAGTTCTTC. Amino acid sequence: CASSQTSGGAIEQFF.

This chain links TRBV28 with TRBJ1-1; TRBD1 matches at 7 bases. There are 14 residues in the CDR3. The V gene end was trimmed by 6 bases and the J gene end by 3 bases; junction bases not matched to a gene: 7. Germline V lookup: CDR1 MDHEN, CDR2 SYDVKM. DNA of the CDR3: TGTGCCAGCAGAACCCAGGGGGAGTACACTGAAGCTTTCTTT. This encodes CASRTQGEYTEAFF.

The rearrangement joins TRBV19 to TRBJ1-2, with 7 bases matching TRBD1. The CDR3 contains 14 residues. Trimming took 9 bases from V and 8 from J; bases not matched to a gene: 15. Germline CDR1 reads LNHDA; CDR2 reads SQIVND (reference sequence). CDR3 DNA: TGTGCCAGCACAACTACAGGGGTTGAGGGAGGCTACACCTTC. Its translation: CASTTTGVEGGYTF.

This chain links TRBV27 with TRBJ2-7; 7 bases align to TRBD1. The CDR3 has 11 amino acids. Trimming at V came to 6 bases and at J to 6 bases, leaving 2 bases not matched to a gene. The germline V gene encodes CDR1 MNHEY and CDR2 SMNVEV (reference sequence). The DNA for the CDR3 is TGTGCCAGCAGGACAGGGAGCGAGCAGTACTTC. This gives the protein CASRTGSEQYF.

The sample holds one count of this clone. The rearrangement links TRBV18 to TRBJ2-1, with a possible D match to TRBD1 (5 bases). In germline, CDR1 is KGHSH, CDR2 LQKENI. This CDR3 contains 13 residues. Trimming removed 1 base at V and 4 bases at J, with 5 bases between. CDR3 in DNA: TGTGCCAGCTCACCACGACAGTACAATGAGCAGTTCTTC. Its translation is CASSPRQYNEQFF. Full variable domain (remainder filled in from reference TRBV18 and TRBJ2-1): NAGVMQNPRHLVRRRGQEARLRCSPMKGHSHVYWYRQLPEEGLKFMVYLQKENIIDESGMPKERFSAEFPKEGPSILRIQQVVRGDSAAYFCASSPRQYNEQFFGPGTRLTVL.

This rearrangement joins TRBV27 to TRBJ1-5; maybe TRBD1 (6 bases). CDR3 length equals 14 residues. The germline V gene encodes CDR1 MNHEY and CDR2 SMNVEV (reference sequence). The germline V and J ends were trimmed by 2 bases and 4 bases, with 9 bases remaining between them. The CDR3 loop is CASSLTGLNQPQHF. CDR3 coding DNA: TGTGCCAGCAGTTTAACAGGGTTAAATCAGCCCCAGCATTTT.

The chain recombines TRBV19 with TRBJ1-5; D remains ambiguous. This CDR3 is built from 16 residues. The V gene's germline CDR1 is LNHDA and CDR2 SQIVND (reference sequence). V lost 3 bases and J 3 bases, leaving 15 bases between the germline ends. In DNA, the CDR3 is TGTGCCAGTAGTATCCCGGACGAGGGCTACAATCAGCCCCAGCATTTT. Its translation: CASSIPDEGYNQPQHF.

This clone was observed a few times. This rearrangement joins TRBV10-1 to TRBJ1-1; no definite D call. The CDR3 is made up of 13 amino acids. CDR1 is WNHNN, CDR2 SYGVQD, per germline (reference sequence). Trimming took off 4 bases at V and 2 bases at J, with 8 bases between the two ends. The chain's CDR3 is CASSVNRNTEAFF. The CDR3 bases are TGCGCCAGCAGTGTTAACAGAAACACTGAAGCTTTCTTT.

This CDR3 is CASSYTRNEKLFF. The DNA of the CDR3 is TGTGCCAGCAGTTACACTAGAAATGAAAAACTGTTTTTT. The rearrangement links TRBV6-5 to TRBJ1-4, with D unclear. V dropped 2 bases and J dropped 5 bases, with 6 bases sitting between them. This CDR3 has 13 amino acids. CDR1 is MNHEY and CDR2 is SVGAGI in the germline V gene.

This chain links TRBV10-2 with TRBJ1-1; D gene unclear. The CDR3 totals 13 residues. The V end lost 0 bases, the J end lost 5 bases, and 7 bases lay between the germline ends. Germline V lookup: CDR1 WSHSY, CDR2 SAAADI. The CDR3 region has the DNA TGCGCCAGCAGTGAGTCAACGGGAACTGAAGCTTTCTTT. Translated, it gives CASSESTGTEAFF.

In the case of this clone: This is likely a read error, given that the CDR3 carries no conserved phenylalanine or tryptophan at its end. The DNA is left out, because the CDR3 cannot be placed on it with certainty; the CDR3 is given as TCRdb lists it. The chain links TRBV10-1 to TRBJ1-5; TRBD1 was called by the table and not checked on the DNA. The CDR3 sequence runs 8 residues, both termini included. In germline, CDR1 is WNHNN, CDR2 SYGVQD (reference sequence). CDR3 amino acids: CASSQRGN.

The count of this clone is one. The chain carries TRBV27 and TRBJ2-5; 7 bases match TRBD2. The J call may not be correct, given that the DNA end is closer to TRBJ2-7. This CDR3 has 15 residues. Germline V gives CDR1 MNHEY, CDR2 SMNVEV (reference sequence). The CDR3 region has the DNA TGTGCCAGCAGTTCCCTGGGAGGGGAATCCTACGAGCAGTACTTC. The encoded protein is CASSSLGGESYEQYF.

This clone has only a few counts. Here the CDR3 reads CASSFKRTGFPFSDTQYF. CDR3 coding DNA: TGTGCCAGCAGTTTTAAGCGGACTGGCTTCCCTTTTTCAGATACGCAGTATTTT. This rearrangement joins TRBV28 to TRBJ2-3; the D gene is possibly TRBD2 (5 bases). From germline, CDR1 is MDHEN and CDR2 SYDVKM. Trimming took off 3 bases at V and 4 bases at J, with 23 bases between the two ends. The CDR3 is 18 residues long.

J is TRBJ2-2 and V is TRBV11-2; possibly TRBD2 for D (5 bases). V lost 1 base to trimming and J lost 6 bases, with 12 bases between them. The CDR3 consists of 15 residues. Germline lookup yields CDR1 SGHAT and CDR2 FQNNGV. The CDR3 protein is CASSLGPAGAGELFF. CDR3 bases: TGTGCCAGCAGCTTAGGCCCAGCCGGGGCCGGGGAGCTGTTTTTT.

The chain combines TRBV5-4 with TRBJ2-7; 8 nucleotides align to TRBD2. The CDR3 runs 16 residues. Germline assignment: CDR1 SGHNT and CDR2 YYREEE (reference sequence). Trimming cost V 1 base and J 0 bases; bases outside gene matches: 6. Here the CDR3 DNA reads TGTGCCAGCAGCTTGACGAGCGGGGGCGCCTCCTACGAGCAGTACTTC. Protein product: CASSLTSGGASYEQYF.

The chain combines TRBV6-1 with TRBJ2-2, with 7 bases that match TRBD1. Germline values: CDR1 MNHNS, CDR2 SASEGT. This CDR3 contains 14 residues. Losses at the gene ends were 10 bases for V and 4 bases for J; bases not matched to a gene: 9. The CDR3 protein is CATTTGTATGELFF. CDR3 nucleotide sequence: TGTGCCACCACGACCGGGACAGCCACCGGGGAGCTGTTTTTT.

CDR3 coding DNA: TGTGCCACTCCGGACAGCCACTCCTATAATTCACCCCTCCACTTT. Its protein is CATPDSHSYNSPLHF. This chain uses TRBV30 with TRBJ1-6; possible D gene TRBD1, 6 bases. Between the trimmed V and J ends, which lost 8 bases and 0 bases, there was a span of 14 bases. The length of the CDR3 is 15 residues. The germline CDR1 and CDR2 sequences are GTSNPN and SVGIG (reference sequence).

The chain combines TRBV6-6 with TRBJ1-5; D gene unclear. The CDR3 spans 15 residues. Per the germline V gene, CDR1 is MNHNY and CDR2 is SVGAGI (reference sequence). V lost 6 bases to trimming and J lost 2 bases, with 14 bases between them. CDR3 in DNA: TGTGCCAGCAGAGACCGGGGAGATGGCAATCAGCCCCAGCATTTT. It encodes CASRDRGDGNQPQHF.

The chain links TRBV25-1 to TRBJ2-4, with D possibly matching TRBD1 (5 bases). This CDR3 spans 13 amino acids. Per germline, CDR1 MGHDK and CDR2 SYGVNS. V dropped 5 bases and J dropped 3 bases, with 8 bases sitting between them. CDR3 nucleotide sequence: TGTGCCAGCAGTCTAACAGGCAAAAACATTCAGTACTTC. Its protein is CASSLTGKNIQYF.

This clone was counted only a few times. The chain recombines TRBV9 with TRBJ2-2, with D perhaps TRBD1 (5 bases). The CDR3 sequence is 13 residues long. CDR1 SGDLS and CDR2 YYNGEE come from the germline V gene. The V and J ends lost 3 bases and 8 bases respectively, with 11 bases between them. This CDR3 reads CASSAGIEGELFF. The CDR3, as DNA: TGTGCCAGCAGCGCAGGGATTGAGGGGGAGCTGTTTTTT. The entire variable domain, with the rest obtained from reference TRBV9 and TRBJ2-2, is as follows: DSGVTQTPKHLITATGQRVTLRCSPRSGDLSVYWYQQSLDQGLQFLIQYYNGEERAKGNILERFSAQQFPDLHSELNLSSLELGDSALYFCASSAGIEGELFFGEGSRLTVL.

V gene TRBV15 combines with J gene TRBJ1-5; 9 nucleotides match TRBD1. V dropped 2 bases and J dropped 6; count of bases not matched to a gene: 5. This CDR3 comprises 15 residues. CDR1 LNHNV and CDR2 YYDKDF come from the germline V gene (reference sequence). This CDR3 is CATSRWTGEGQPQHF. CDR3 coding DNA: TGTGCCACCAGCAGATGGACAGGGGAGGGTCAGCCCCAGCATTTT.